This T cell receptor beta chain derives from a study of T-cell reconstitution after alpha-beta-depleted transplantation in children. Unique molecular identifiers were built into the TCRbeta library. Each CDR3 protein is one row after TCRdb ran MiXCR on the PCR reads. The top ten clones hold over 12% of a sample with about 580,000 distinct CDR3 sequences, about 23% of them seen once. This clonotype was picked up many times. What it binds is unknown. V was clipped by 4 bases and J by 0 bases, with 11 bases between them. The germline V gene encodes CDR1 DFQATT and CDR2 SNEGSKA (reference sequence). The CDR3 loop spans 14 amino acids. The study's findings and limits: One year after transplant, T-cell counts and diversity came mostly from newly produced T cells. The high TCRbeta diversity at day 60 in some patients came from surviving recipient T cells and thymic progenitors.

The sequence derives from a boy less than two years old who had a stem cell transplant for acute myeloid leukemia, so the T cells may come from the graft donor. The material was PBMCs, mostly from graft donor cells, obtained 360 days after TCRalphabeta/CD19-depleted stem cell transplant. The chain joins TRBV20-1 to TRBJ2-3; D tentatively reads TRBD1 or TRBD2 (5 bases each). The CDR3 sequence is CSAILGESTDTQYF. The CDR3 region has the DNA TGCAGTGCTATACTAGGGGAGAGCACAGATACGCAGTATTTT.